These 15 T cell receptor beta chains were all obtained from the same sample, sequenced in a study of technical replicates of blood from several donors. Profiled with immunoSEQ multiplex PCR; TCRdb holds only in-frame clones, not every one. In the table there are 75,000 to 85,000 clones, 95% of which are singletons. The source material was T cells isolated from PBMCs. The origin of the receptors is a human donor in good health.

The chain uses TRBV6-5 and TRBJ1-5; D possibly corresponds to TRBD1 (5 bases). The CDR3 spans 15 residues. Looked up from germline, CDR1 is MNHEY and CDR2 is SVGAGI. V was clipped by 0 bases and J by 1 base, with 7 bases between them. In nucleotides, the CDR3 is TGTGCCAGCAGTTACTCGGGGGGAAGCAATCAGCCCCAGCATTTT. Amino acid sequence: CASSYSGGSNQPQHF.

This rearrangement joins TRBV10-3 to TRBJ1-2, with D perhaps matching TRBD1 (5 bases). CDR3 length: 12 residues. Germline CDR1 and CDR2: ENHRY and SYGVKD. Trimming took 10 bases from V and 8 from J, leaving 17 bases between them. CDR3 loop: CATPARGLGYTF. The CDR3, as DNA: TGTGCCACCCCAGCCCGGGGGTTAGGCTACACCTTC.

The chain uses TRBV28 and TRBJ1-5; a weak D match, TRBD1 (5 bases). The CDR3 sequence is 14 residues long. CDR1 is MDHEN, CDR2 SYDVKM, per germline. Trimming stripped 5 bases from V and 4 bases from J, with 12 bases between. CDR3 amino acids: CASSKVTANQPQHF. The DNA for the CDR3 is TGTGCCAGCAGTAAAGTGACAGCTAATCAGCCCCAGCATTTT. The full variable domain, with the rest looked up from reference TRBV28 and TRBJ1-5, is DVKVTQSSRYLVKRTGEKVFLECVQDMDHENMFWYRQDPGLGLRLIYFSYDVKMKEKGDIPEGYSVSREKKERFSLILESASTNQTSMYLCASSKVTANQPQHFGDGTRLSIL.

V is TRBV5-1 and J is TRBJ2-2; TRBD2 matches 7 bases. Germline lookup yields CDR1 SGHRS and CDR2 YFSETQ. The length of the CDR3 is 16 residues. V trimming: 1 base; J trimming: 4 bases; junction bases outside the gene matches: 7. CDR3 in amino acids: CASSLHRSGVTGELFF. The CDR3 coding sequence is TGCGCCAGCAGCTTGCACCGAAGCGGGGTCACCGGGGAGCTGTTTTTT.

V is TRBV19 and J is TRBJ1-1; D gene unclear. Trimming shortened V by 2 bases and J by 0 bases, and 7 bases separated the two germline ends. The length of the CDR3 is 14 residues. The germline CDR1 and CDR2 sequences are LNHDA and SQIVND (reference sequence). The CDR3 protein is CASSITPVNTEAFF. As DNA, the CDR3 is TGTGCCAGTAGTATAACGCCAGTGAACACTGAAGCTTTCTTT.

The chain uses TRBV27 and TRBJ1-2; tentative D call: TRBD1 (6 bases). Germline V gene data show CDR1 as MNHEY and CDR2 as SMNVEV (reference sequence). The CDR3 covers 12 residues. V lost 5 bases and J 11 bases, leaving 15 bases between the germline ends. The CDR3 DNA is TGTGCCAGCAGTCCTCTCAGGGGAGAGTACACCTTC. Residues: CASSPLRGEYTF.

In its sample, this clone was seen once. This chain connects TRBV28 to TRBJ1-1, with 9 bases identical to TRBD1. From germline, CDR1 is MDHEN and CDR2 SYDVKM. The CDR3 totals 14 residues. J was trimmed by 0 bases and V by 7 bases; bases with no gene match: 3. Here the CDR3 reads CASTTGGMNTEAFF. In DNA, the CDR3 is TGTGCCAGCACGACAGGGGGGATGAACACTGAAGCTTTCTTT.

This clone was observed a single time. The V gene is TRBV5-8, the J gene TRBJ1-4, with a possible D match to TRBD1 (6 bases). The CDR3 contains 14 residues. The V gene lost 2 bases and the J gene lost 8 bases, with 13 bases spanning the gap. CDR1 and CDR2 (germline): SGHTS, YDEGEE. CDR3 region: CASSLVRGAEKLFF. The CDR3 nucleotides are TGTGCCAGCAGCTTAGTCAGGGGCGCCGAAAAACTGTTTTTT. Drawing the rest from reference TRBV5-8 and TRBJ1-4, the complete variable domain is EAGVTQSPTHLIKTRGQQATLRCSPISGHTSVYWYQQALGLGLQFLLWYDEGEERNRGNFPPRFSGRQFPNYSSELNVNALELEDSALYLCASSLVRGAEKLFFGSGTQLSVL.

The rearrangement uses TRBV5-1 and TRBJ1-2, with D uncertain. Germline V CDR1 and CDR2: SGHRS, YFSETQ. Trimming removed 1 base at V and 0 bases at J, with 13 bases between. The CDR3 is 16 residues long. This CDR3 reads CASSLMAQDANYGYTF. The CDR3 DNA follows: TGCGCCAGCAGCTTGATGGCTCAGGATGCTAACTATGGCTACACCTTC.

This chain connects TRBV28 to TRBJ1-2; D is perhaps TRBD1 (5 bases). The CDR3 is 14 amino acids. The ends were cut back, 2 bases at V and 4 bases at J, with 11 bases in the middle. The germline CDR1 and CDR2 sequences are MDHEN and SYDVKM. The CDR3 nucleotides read TGTGCCAGCAGTTTAGAGGGGAGGAGCTATGGCTACACCTTC. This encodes CASSLEGRSYGYTF.

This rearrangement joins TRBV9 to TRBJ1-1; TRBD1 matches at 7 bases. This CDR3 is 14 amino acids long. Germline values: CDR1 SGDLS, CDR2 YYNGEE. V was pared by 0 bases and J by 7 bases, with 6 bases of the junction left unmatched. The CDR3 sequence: CASSVGGDSFEAFF. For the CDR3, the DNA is TGTGCCAGCAGCGTAGGCGGGGACAGCTTTGAAGCTTTCTTT.

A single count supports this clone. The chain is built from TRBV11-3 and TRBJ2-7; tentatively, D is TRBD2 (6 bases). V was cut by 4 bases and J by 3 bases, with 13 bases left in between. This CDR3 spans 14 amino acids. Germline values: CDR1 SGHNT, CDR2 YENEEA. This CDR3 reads CASSSLADNYEQYF. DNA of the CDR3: TGTGCCAGCAGCTCTTTAGCGGATAACTACGAGCAGTACTTC.

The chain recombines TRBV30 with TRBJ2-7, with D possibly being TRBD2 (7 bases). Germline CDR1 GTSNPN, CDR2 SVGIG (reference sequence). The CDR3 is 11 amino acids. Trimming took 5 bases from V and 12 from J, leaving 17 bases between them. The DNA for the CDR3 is TGTGCCTGGGAAGTAGGGGGGGTACGGTACTTC. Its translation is CAWEVGGVRYF.

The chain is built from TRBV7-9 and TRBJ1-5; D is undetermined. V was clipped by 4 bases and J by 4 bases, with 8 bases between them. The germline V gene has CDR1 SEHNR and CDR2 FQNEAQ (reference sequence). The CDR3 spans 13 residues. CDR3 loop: CASSSTGNQPQHF. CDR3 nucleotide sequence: TGTGCCAGCAGCTCGACGGGGAATCAGCCCCAGCATTTT.

Here the CDR3 DNA reads TGTGCCAGCAGCTTACCCCTCTATGGCGAGCAGTACTTC. Translated: CASSLPLYGEQYF. This chain links TRBV11-2 with TRBJ2-7; D not resolved. This CDR3 has 13 residues. Per germline, CDR1 SGHAT and CDR2 FQNNGV. The V and J ends lost 2 bases and 6 bases respectively, with 11 bases between them.